This T cell receptor beta chain is from a study of T cells in Graves' hyperthyroidism and ophthalmopathy. The CDR3 length is 15 residues. V lost 0 bases and J 5 bases, leaving 12 bases between the germline ends. The V gene's germline CDR1 is KGHDR and CDR2 SFDVKD. RNA transcripts were the template for amplifying TCR beta CDR3 regions. The HTBI primer set drove a first-round RT-PCR of the TCR CDR3. A single record per CDR3 protein comes from TCRdb applying MiXCR to the multiplex PCR reads. The sample consists of about 640,000 distinct CDR3 sequences, less than 25% of them appearing once. This TCR was recovered from a man aged 30 to 39 with Graves' ophthalmopathy. V gene TRBV24-1 combines with J gene TRBJ2-5; D tentatively reads TRBD1 or TRBD2 (5 bases each). Sequencing was performed on blood. In DNA, the CDR3 is TGTGCCACCAGTGATTTGCGTCAGGGCGGGGAGACCCAGTACTTC. It encodes CATSDLRQGGETQYF.